This TCR beta chain was retrieved from a study of blood T cell repertoires in COVID-19. Across the study: The United States, Italy and Spain provided the acute and convalescent COVID-19 samples.

Assay: immunoSEQ multiplex PCR; the TCRdb copy retains only in-frame clones and omits some. The table records around 69,000 clones, 65% to 90% of them present only once. Trimming took off 3 bases at V and 4 bases at J, with 9 bases between the two ends. This CDR3 has 13 residues. Germline V lookup: CDR1 LGHDT, CDR2 YNNKEL (reference sequence). Input material: peripheral blood. The sequence was collected from a man in his forties or fifties with acute or convalescent COVID-19. The chain uses TRBV3-1 (or the pseudogene TRBV3-2) and TRBJ1-2; D unresolved. The DNA for the CDR3 is TGTGCCAGCAGCCAGACTATTACCTATGGCTACACCTTC. The encoded protein is CASSQTITYGYTF.